What follows describes a single TCR beta chain. After isolation, RNA underwent reverse transcription to generate cDNA as the sequencing template. Assay: immunoSEQ multiplex PCR; the TCRdb copy retains only in-frame clones and omits some. The repertoire holds fewer than 250,000 clones, with around two fifths as singletons. The sample belongs to a study of CD8+ T cells in alopecia areata. The V gene end was trimmed by 0 bases and the J gene end by 2 bases; junction bases not matched to a gene: 7. The germline V gene has CDR1 MNHEY and CDR2 SVGAGI. This CDR3 is built from 16 residues. The treatment: oral pan-JAK inhibitor, 5-10 mg twice daily.

This receptor was taken from a human donor with alopecia areata. The chain couples TRBV6-5 to TRBJ2-7; 7 nucleotides line up with TRBD1. Specimen: CD4+ T cells sorted from blood, collected at approximately week 37, from a patient treated with tofacitinib. The CDR3, as DNA: TGTGCCAGCAGTTACTCATATGGACAGGAGACCTACGAGCAGTACTTC. Translated: CASSYSYGQETYEQYF.